Below, one TCR beta chain is given with its context. This CDR3 is built from 14 residues. This sample is drawn from a study of shared clonotypes between healthy human individuals. Profiling relied on immunoSEQ multiplex PCR, and the TCRdb table lists in-frame clones only, not all of them. Of a few hundred thousand clones in the sample, around 79% were seen once. The sequence came from a man aged 30 to 45 in good health. The V call is TRBV21-1, the J call TRBJ2-5. TRBV21-1 is termed a pseudogene. The sequenced sample consisted of memory CD4+ T cells sorted from blood. As to subset: CD45RA-negative fraction. Here the CDR3 reads CASNNTGEGETQYF. CDR3 in DNA: TGTGCCAGCAACAACACAGGGGAGGGGGAGACCCAGTACTTC.